This T cell receptor (beta chain) was recovered during a study of response to subunit inactivated influenza vaccine. Study findings and constraints: T cells newly recruited by each seasonal influenza vaccination are few, the authors suggested.

This clonotype has only a few counts. The target antigen is unknown. CDR1 SQVTM and CDR2 ANQGSEA come from the germline V gene. Trimming removed 3 bases at V and 4 bases at J, with 12 bases between. The CDR3 loop spans 13 amino acids. Via MiXCR, TCRdb re-called the RT-PCR reads, giving one row per CDR3 protein. The data show some 800,000 distinct CDR3 sequences, around 21% seen once. This sequence originates from a man over 45 who received an inactivated influenza vaccine. The genes are TRBV29-1 and TRBJ1-2, with D unresolved. Source: PBMCs from blood, taken less than 6 days after vaccination. The CDR3 region has the DNA TGCAGCGTTGAGTTGAGGGTGGGCTATGGCTACACCTTC. As protein: CSVELRVGYGYTF.